The present TCR beta chain was sequenced within a study of a mutant IDH1 vaccine in newly diagnosed glioma. Background on the study: Following radiotherapy alone, or alongside temozolomide cycles, vaccination was started after an interval of 4-6 weeks. Receipt of radiotherapy, temozolomide, or both preceded the study, and most received both.

The CDR3 length is 15 residues. In germline, CDR1 is SNHLY, CDR2 FYNNEI. A remark on this clone: The antigen is unknown.

Sequencing used immunoSEQ multiplex PCR; TCRdb keeps in-frame clones, though not all of them. This sample has about 40,000 clones, with under 90% found just once. Study outcomes and limitations: Apparently unrelated to pseudoprogression were changes in the top peripheral T cell clonotypes.

Time point in this sample: week 11, during vaccination. All doses held 300 ug of mutant IDH1 20-mer peptide, with topical imiquimod. The receptor was isolated from a woman aged 25 to 39 with glioma. Some clones in this sample may be carry-over from other donors' samples. V and J are TRBV2 and TRBJ2-5; TRBD2 is a possible D gene (6 bases). Gene TRBJ2-7 matches the end of the DNA better, so the J call may be wrong. The specimen comprised peripheral blood mononuclear cells (PBMCs), sampled from a glioma patient whose treatment included an IDH1 peptide vaccine. This chain's CDR3 is CASSWRAPEFIEQYF. The DNA for the CDR3 is TGTGCCAGCAGTTGGAGGGCCCCAGAATTTATCGAGCAGTACTTC.